These 11 T cell receptor beta chains came from one sample sequenced in a study of T cell changes during pregnancy in multiple sclerosis. The data were produced by immunoSEQ multiplex PCR, yet TCRdb's version contains in-frame clones alone and is incomplete. The sample records approximately 68,000 clones, 91% being singletons. The specimen was peripheral blood, collected in the third trimester of pregnancy. The receptors shown here come from a female donor in good health, enrolled as a control in a pregnancy study.

This clone was counted once. The chain employs TRBV7-9 and TRBJ2-1, with a tentative D call TRBD1 (6 bases). Trimming removed 4 bases at V and 8 bases at J, with 15 bases between. The CDR3 loop spans 14 amino acids. Germline V lookup: CDR1 SEHNR, CDR2 FQNEAQ (reference sequence). CDR3 nucleotides: TGTGCCAGCAGCTCCACCTCAGGGGCCCATGAGCAGTTCTTC. Translated, it gives CASSSTSGAHEQFF.

This clone was observed a few times. V is TRBV30 and J is TRBJ1-2; a possible D gene is TRBD1 (6 bases). The CDR3 has 10 amino acids. V gave up 3 bases and J gave up 7 bases, with 6 bases separating them. Germline V gives CDR1 GTSNPN, CDR2 SVGIG (reference sequence). Here the CDR3 DNA reads TGTGCCTGGAGAGGGGGTGGCTACACCTTC. Amino acids: CAWRGGGYTF.

The chain links TRBV10-3 to TRBJ1-1, with a possible D match to TRBD1 (5 bases). In germline, CDR1 is ENHRY, CDR2 SYGVKD. Trimming took 3 bases from V and 10 from J, leaving 12 bases between them. The CDR3 is 12 amino acids. The CDR3 spells CAISDGGGLAFF. CDR3 bases: TGTGCCATCAGTGATGGGGGAGGTCTAGCTTTCTTT.

V usage is TRBV28 and J usage is TRBJ2-7; perhaps TRBD1 as D (5 bases). Between the trimmed V and J ends, which lost 5 bases and 4 bases, there was a span of 9 bases. This CDR3 has 12 residues. Germline loops: CDR1 MDHEN, CDR2 SYDVKM. CDR3 coding DNA: TGTGCCAGCAGTAGGGGAATTTACGAGCAGTACTTC. Its protein is CASSRGIYEQYF.

V and J are TRBV7-2 and TRBJ2-7; D is uncertain. This CDR3 is built from 13 residues. From germline, CDR1 is SGHTA and CDR2 FQGNSA. Deletions cut 2 bases from V and 5 bases from J, with 10 bases between. DNA of the CDR3: TGTGCCAGCAGCTTATTTGAGGTCCACGAGCAGTACTTC. Its translation is CASSLFEVHEQYF.

This chain joins TRBV6-5 and TRBJ1-1, with D maybe TRBD1 (6 bases). CDR3 length: 14 residues. CDR1 is MNHEY, CDR2 SVGAGI, per germline. V lost 7 bases, J lost 0 bases, and 12 bases lay in between. CDR3 DNA sequence: TGTGCCAGCACTCGAACAGGGATGAACACTGAAGCTTTCTTT. It specifies CASTRTGMNTEAFF.

V and J are TRBV10-2 and TRBJ1-1; D call uncertain. In germline, CDR1 is WSHSY, CDR2 SAAADI. With 3 bases removed from V and 2 bases from J, the gap between germline ends came to 10 bases. The CDR3 sequence is 14 residues long. CDR3 DNA: TGCGCCAGCAGTGAATTGTTAGCCAACACTGAAGCTTTCTTT. The encoded protein is CASSELLANTEAFF.

This rearrangement joins TRBV18 to TRBJ2-7; TRBD2 matches 16 bases. Germline V lookup: CDR1 KGHSH, CDR2 LQKENI. This CDR3 has 17 residues. Trimming at V came to 6 bases and at J to 5 bases, leaving 10 bases not matched to a gene. The chain's CDR3 is CASSPGGLAGGLNEQYF. The DNA for the CDR3 is TGTGCCAGCTCCCCCGGGGGACTAGCGGGAGGGCTCAACGAGCAGTACTTC.

This chain links TRBV29-1 with TRBJ1-6; 7 bases fit TRBD1. CDR1 and CDR2 from the germline V gene are SQVTM and ANQGSEA. J gave up 5 bases and V 5 bases, and 3 bases lay outside the gene matches. CDR3 length: 13 amino acids. CDR3: CSVWTGNNSPLHF. The CDR3 DNA reads TGCAGCGTTTGGACAGGCAATAATTCACCCCTCCACTTT.

The J gene is TRBJ1-2, the V gene TRBV6-6, with D hard to call. V lost 0 bases and J lost 2, with 13 bases in between. Germline assignment: CDR1 MNHNY and CDR2 SVGAGI (reference sequence). This CDR3 spans 16 amino acids. The CDR3 nucleotides read TGTGCCAGCAGTTACTCGAGCCCAGGCCAGAACTATGGCTACACCTTC. Translated, it gives CASSYSSPGQNYGYTF.

CDR3 protein: CASYQSVNTEAFF. The CDR3 region has the DNA TGTGCCAGCTACCAGTCCGTGAACACTGAAGCTTTCTTT. This sequence joins TRBV18 and TRBJ1-1; D gene uncertain. Germline V gene lookup returns CDR1 KGHSH and CDR2 LQKENI. This CDR3 contains 13 residues. V was pared by 7 bases and J by 0 bases, with 9 bases between.